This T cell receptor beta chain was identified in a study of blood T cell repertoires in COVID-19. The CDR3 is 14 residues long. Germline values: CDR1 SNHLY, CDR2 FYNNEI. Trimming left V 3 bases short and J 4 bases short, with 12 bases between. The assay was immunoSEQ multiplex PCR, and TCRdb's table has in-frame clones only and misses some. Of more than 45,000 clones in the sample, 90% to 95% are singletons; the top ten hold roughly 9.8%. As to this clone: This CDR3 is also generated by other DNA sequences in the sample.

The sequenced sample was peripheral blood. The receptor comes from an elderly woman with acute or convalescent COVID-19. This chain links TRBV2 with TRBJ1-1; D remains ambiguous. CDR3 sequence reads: CASSERASGTEAFF. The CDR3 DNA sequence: TGTGCCAGCAGTGAGCGGGCGTCCGGCACTGAAGCTTTCTTT.